Each of the 18 T cell receptor beta chains below was sequenced from the same sample in a study of T cell changes during pregnancy in multiple sclerosis (dated by TCRdb to the late 2010s). Library creation used the immunoSEQ multiplex PCR assay. As stored in TCRdb, this immuneACCESS dataset retains in-frame rearrangements with V and J assigned. A fraction of the clones does not appear; measured against another copy, unresolved V genes explain less than half of the discrepancy, and the remainder lacks a known reason. The sample yields over 25,000 clones; just over 90% were counted once. The ten largest clonotypes hold about 0.76% of the sample. This sample comprised CD4+ T cells from peripheral blood mononuclear cells, obtained in the first trimester of pregnancy. The receptor source for this set is a female donor with multiple sclerosis, enrolled in a pregnancy study.

DNA for the CDR3: TGTGCCAGCAGTTTATTCGACAGGGAATATGGCTACACCTTC. It is translated as CASSLFDREYGYTF. This chain links TRBV28 with TRBJ1-2; 7 bases are shared with TRBD1. The germline V gene has CDR1 MDHEN and CDR2 SYDVKM. The CDR3 totals 14 residues. Unmatched junction bases numbered 4, after V lost 1 base and J lost 5 bases.

The chain has TRBV27 and TRBJ2-4; possible D gene TRBD2, 6 bases. CDR1 MNHEY and CDR2 SMNVEV come from the germline V gene (reference sequence). CDR3 length: 15 residues. The ends were cut back, 4 bases at V and 2 bases at J, with 12 bases in the middle. In nucleotides, the CDR3 is TGTGCCAGCAGTTCTAGCCTAGCGACCAAAAACATTCAGTACTTC. Encoded protein: CASSSSLATKNIQYF.

The genes are TRBV7-2 and TRBJ2-1, with 9 nucleotides matching TRBD2. CDR1 SGHTA and CDR2 FQGNSA come from the germline V gene. The CDR3 loop spans 16 amino acids. Trimming cost V 2 bases and J 6 bases; bases outside gene matches: 8. CDR3 in DNA: TGTGCCAGCAGCTTAACACCGGGACTAGCACGCAATGAGCAGTTCTTC. Translation gives CASSLTPGLARNEQFF.

This rearrangement joins TRBV2 to TRBJ1-5; TRBD1 is a possible D gene (5 bases). From germline, CDR1 is SNHLY and CDR2 FYNNEI. The CDR3 is made up of 13 amino acids. V lost 9 bases and J 5 bases, leaving 14 bases between the germline ends. CDR3 sequence: CASSRTRDQPQHF. CDR3 DNA sequence: TGTGCCAGTTCTAGGACAAGGGATCAGCCCCAGCATTTT.

The chain is built from TRBV18 and TRBJ2-7, with D uncertain. The CDR3 is 14 amino acids. Germline V gene sequence: CDR1 KGHSH, CDR2 LQKENI. Deletions cut 2 bases from V and 3 bases from J, with 11 bases between. CDR3 loop: CASSPVNADYEQYF. The DNA for the CDR3 is TGTGCCAGCTCACCAGTTAACGCAGACTACGAGCAGTACTTC.

The V gene is TRBV9, the J gene TRBJ2-4, with 7 positions matching TRBD2. V lost 4 bases, J lost 9 bases, and 10 bases stayed unmatched. CDR1 is SGDLS, CDR2 YYNGEE, per germline. The CDR3 contains 14 residues. CDR3 nucleotides: TGTGCCAGCAGCCCCCGGCGCGGGGGAAGCATTCAGTACTTC. As protein: CASSPRRGGSIQYF.

The CDR3 sequence is CASSHRGNYEQYF. The DNA for the CDR3 is TGTGCCAGCAGTCACAGGGGAAACTACGAGCAGTACTTC. The chain links TRBV6-5 to TRBJ2-7, with TRBD1 identical over 7 bases. Trimming at V came to 5 bases and at J to 3 bases, leaving 4 bases not matched to a gene. This CDR3 has 13 amino acids. In germline, CDR1 is MNHEY, CDR2 SVGAGI.

CDR3 bases: TGCAGTGCTAACTTCAACACTGAAGCTTTCTTT. Amino acid sequence: CSANFNTEAFF. The chain combines TRBV20-1 with TRBJ1-1; D unresolved. There are 11 residues in the CDR3. Deletions cut 4 bases from V and 2 bases from J, with 5 bases between. The germline V gene has CDR1 DFQATT and CDR2 SNEGSKA (reference sequence).

The J gene is TRBJ2-5, the V gene TRBV19, with 7 nucleotides matching TRBD1. CDR3 size: 15 residues. The V and J ends lost 5 bases and 1 base, in that order; junction bases with no gene match: 7. Germline-derived CDR1 and CDR2 are LNHDA and SQIVND (reference sequence). The CDR3 region is CASSRTGATQETQYF. The CDR3 nucleotides read TGTGCCAGTAGTCGGACAGGTGCAACCCAAGAGACCCAGTACTTC.

The CDR3 is CASSYDGGNTEAFF. DNA for the CDR3: TGCGCCAGCAGCTACGACGGAGGGAACACTGAAGCTTTCTTT. The chain links TRBV5-1 to TRBJ1-1; D unclear. Germline CDR1 SGHRS, CDR2 YFSETQ. There are 14 residues in the CDR3. The V end was cut by 3 bases, the J end by 1 base, with 10 bases between. Looking up the rest from reference TRBV5-1 and TRBJ1-1 gives the full variable domain: KAGVTQTPRYLIKTRGQQVTLSCSPISGHRSVSWYQQTPGQGLQFLFEYFSETQRNKGNFPGRFSGRQFSNSRSEMNVSTLELGDSALYLCASSYDGGNTEAFFGQGTRLTVV.

This clone was detected only once. J is TRBJ1-6 and V is TRBV5-1, with D unresolved. This CDR3 contains 14 residues. Trimming left V 0 bases short and J 7 bases short, with 8 bases between. CDR1 is SGHRS, CDR2 YFSETQ, per germline. The CDR3 coding sequence is TGCGCCAGCAGCTTGGACAGCCAGAATTCACCCCTCCACTTT. Encoded protein: CASSLDSQNSPLHF.

V and J are TRBV5-1 and TRBJ1-1; 10 bases map to TRBD1. V shed 4 bases, J shed 4 bases, and the junction held 7 bases outside the gene matches. Germline CDR1 SGHRS, CDR2 YFSETQ. This CDR3 comprises 15 residues. The CDR3 bases are TGCGCCAGCAGCCCAGGACAGGGGGACGGCACTGAAGCTTTCTTT. It encodes CASSPGQGDGTEAFF.

The chain joins TRBV4-1 to TRBJ2-1; 7 bases are a match to TRBD2. The CDR3 consists of 11 residues. The V gene's germline CDR1 is MGHRA and CDR2 YSYEKL. The J segment lost 12 bases and the V segment lost 4 bases, leaving 3 bases of the junction unmatched. The CDR3 protein is CASSLRGRQFF. The CDR3 bases are TGCGCCAGCAGCCTGCGGGGGAGGCAGTTCTTC.

This chain joins TRBV7-2 and TRBJ1-2; D is unclear. Trimming took 1 base from V and 0 from J, leaving 6 bases between them. Per germline, CDR1 SGHTA and CDR2 FQGNSA. This CDR3 region has 14 residues. Written as DNA, the CDR3 is TGTGCCAGCAGCTTAGGGGCAGCTAACTATGGCTACACCTTC. Amino acids: CASSLGAANYGYTF.

This chain uses TRBV2 with TRBJ1-4; 7 positions agree with TRBD1. The length of the CDR3 is 13 residues. Germline V lookup: CDR1 SNHLY, CDR2 FYNNEI. The trim removed 6 bases at V and 3 bases at J, leaving 1 base unmatched. The chain's CDR3 is CASRTGPNEKLFF. Here the CDR3 DNA reads TGTGCCAGCAGGACAGGGCCTAATGAAAAACTGTTTTTT.

The CDR3 DNA is TGTGCCAGCAGCTTACGGCAGGATTCACCCCTCCACTTT. This codes for CASSLRQDSPLHF. This rearrangement joins TRBV7-9 to TRBJ1-6; D gene ambiguous. With 2 bases removed from V and 8 bases from J, the gap between germline ends came to 7 bases. CDR1 and CDR2 from the germline V gene are SEHNR and FQNEAQ (reference sequence). There are 13 residues in the CDR3.

This rearrangement joins TRBV27 to TRBJ1-2; possibly TRBD1 for D (5 bases). This CDR3 has 15 amino acids. V was shortened by 2 bases and J by 4 bases, with 14 bases between the two germline ends. The germline CDR1 and CDR2 sequences are MNHEY and SMNVEV (reference sequence). CDR3 nucleotides: TGTGCCAGCAGTTTAGGCGGGTTGGGGGGCTATGGCTACACCTTC. This encodes CASSLGGLGGYGYTF.

In DNA, the CDR3 is TGCGCCAGCAGCCCGGCCTCGGGACAGGGGAATTTCTACGAGCAGTACTTC. It specifies CASSPASGQGNFYEQYF. V usage is TRBV5-1 and J usage is TRBJ2-7; 10 bases align to TRBD1. V was pared by 4 bases and J by 3 bases, with 13 bases of the junction left unmatched. Germline lookup yields CDR1 SGHRS and CDR2 YFSETQ. The CDR3 consists of 17 residues.